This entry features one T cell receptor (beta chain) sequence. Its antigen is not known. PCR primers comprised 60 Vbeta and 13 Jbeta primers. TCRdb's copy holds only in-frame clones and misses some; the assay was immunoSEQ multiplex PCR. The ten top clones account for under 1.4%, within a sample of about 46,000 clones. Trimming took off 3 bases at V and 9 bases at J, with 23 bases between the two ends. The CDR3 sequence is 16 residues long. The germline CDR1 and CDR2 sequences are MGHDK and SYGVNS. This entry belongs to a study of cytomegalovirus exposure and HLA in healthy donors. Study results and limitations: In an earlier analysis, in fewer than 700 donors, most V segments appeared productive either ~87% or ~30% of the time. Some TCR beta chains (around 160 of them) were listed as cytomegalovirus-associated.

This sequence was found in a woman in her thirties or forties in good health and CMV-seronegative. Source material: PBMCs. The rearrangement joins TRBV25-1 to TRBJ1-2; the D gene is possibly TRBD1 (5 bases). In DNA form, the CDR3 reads TGTGCCAGCAGTGATCGGGGAGGAGGGGCTCAGAGTCGCTACACCTTC. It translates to CASSDRGGGAQSRYTF.